Below, 8 T cell receptor beta chains from the same sample are listed, as sequenced in a study of blood T cells in healthy people across ages. Primed by a sample-barcoded 5' primer and a J-beta primer mix, a second PCR proceeded for 7 to 11 cycles. TCRdb used MiXCR to reprocess the 5' RACE reads, holding one entry per CDR3 protein. The sample has some 790,000 distinct CDR3 sequences; about 28% are singletons. Sequencing was done on a sample of blood. The receptors derive from a woman aged 80 or over in good health.

This clonotype was seen repeatedly, ten times or more. This chain connects TRBV10-3 to TRBJ1-1; weak D call: TRBD1 (6 bases). Per the germline V gene, CDR1 is ENHRY and CDR2 is SYGVKD. This CDR3 region has 15 residues. V lost 2 bases to trimming and J lost 2 bases, with 12 bases between them. CDR3 in amino acids: CAISETQGRNTEAFF. Here the CDR3 DNA reads TGTGCCATCAGTGAGACACAGGGTCGCAACACTGAAGCTTTCTTT.

The chain recombines TRBV6-2 or TRBV6-3 with TRBJ1-5; TRBD1 matches at 7 bases. Germline V lookup: CDR1 MNHEY, CDR2 SVGEGT. After removal of 5 bases from V and 3 bases from J, the junction contained 16 bases not matched to a gene. The CDR3 consists of 18 residues. The CDR3: CASSPPRRGGWDNQPQHF. CDR3 bases: TGTGCCAGCAGTCCGCCCCGACGAGGGGGCTGGGACAATCAGCCCCAGCATTTT.

Turning to this clonotype: This may come from a read error, since a much larger clone is one base off. This rearrangement joins TRBV10-2 to TRBJ2-5; D possibly corresponds to TRBD1 (6 bases). The CDR3 runs 18 residues. The germline CDR1 and CDR2 sequences are WSHSY and SAAADI. Between the trimmed V and J ends, which lost 2 bases and 5 bases, there was a span of 24 bases. The DNA of the CDR3 is TGCGCCAGCAGTGAGAGCTTTTACGCGTGGGGGCCTCTTGAGACCCAGTACTTC. Its translation: CASSESFYAWGPLETQYF.

This chain uses TRBV30 with TRBJ2-1; D is unclear. V was trimmed by 2 bases and J by 4 bases, leaving 24 bases between them. CDR3 length: 18 amino acids. Germline V gene lookup returns CDR1 GTSNPN and CDR2 SVGIG (reference sequence). In DNA, the CDR3 is TGTGCCTGGAGTCCTCCCCCCTCAGCCCTACAGTTATACAATGAGCAGTTCTTC. Protein: CAWSPPPSALQLYNEQFF.

This clonotype has only a few counts. The rearrangement links TRBV12-3 or TRBV12-4 to TRBJ1-2; D is undetermined. Trimming left V 3 bases short and J 8 bases short, with 13 bases between. CDR3 length: 13 amino acids. The CDR3 is CASSFFKGGGYTF. CDR3 in DNA: TGTGCCAGCAGTTTTTTCAAGGGAGGAGGCTACACCTTC.

V usage is TRBV11-2 and J usage is TRBJ2-1; 8 bases fit TRBD1. The J segment lost 5 bases and the V segment lost 5 bases, leaving 14 bases of the junction unmatched. The CDR3 is 17 residues long. Looked up from germline, CDR1 is SGHAT and CDR2 is FQNNGV. The CDR3: CASSPGQGRLADNEQFF. The CDR3 DNA sequence: TGTGCCAGCAGCCCAGGACAGGGTCGACTGGCGGACAATGAGCAGTTCTTC.

V and J are TRBV2 and TRBJ2-5; D is ambiguous. The DNA end favors TRBJ2-4, so the J call may be wrong. This CDR3 region has 15 residues. Germline V gene lookup returns CDR1 SNHLY and CDR2 FYNNEI. The CDR3 region has the DNA TGTGCCAGCAGTGAAGAGACGCTGGGCAAAAACATTCAGTACTTC. This translates into CASSEETLGKNIQYF.

This clonotype was seen many times. The chain links TRBV6-2 or TRBV6-3 to TRBJ2-1, with 7 bases matching TRBD1. The CDR3 runs 16 residues. The V segment lost 2 bases and the J segment 5 bases; nucleotides outside the gene matches: 9. Germline CDR1 reads MNHEY; CDR2 reads SVGEGT. CDR3 in DNA: TGTGCCAGCAGTTACCCAACCGGGACAGCCAACAATGAGCAGTTCTTC. Protein sequence: CASSYPTGTANNEQFF.